The rows below give T cell receptor beta chains drawn from one sample of a study of blood T cell repertoires in COVID-19. Produced via immunoSEQ multiplex PCR; TCRdb's table is partial and in-frame only. The profile shows 90,000 to 120,000 clones, over 70% of them singletons. The material sequenced was peripheral blood. These receptors were obtained from a man aged 45 to 65 with acute or convalescent COVID-19. Both conserved end residues are part of each CDR3. The D gene is left open where the match is weak. Clone size is stated in some rows and not others, as once, few, many or a class when expanded.

>-|-|TRBV2|TRBJ1-2
TGTGCCAGCAGTGAACAAGGGGTTAGAGGTGGCTACACCTTC
CASSEQGVRGGYTF
>TRBD2|few|TRBV6-4|TRBJ2-3
TGTGCCAGCAGTGCCCTAGCGGGAGGAACAGATACGCAGTATTTT
CASSALAGGTDTQYF
>-|-|TRBV6-1|TRBJ2-1
TGTGCCAGCAGTGAATTGATACAGGCTGAGCAGTTCTTC
CASSELIQAEQFF
>TRBD2|-|TRBV18|TRBJ2-1
TGTGCCAGCTCACCAATCCAGCGACTAGCGGGATCTGATGAGCAGTTCTTC
CASSPIQRLAGSDEQFF
>-|-|TRBV6-2/TRBV6-3|TRBJ2-3
TGTGCCAGCAGTTCGGGACTTCCGCAGTATTTT
CASSSGLPQYF
>-|-|TRBV10-3|TRBJ2-6
TGTGCCATCAGTGAGTCTAACAGTTTCTCTGGGGCCAACGTCCTGACTTTC
CAISESNSFSGANVLTF
>-|-|TRBV6-5|TRBJ2-5
TGTGCCAGCAGTCCGGACTGGGGAAGGACCCAGTACTTC
CASSPDWGRTQYF
>TRBD1|-|TRBV28|TRBJ2-7
TGTGCCAGCAGTTCCAATACCGGGACAGGGCTCAACTACGAGCAGTACTTC
CASSSNTGTGLNYEQYF
>-|-|TRBV27|TRBJ2-6
TGTGCCAGCAGTTTAAGCCGGGTGGCCAACGTCCTGACTTTC
CASSLSRVANVLTF
>-|-|TRBV7-9|TRBJ2-3
TGTGCCAGCAGCCGGACGGGACTCCGGGGCGATACGCAGTATTTT
CASSRTGLRGDTQYF
>TRBD2|-|TRBV7-8|TRBJ2-7
TGTGCCAGCAGCTTAGTTGACCGGGGGGAGGAGTACTTC
CASSLVDRGEEYF
>-|-|TRBV5-1|TRBJ2-7
TGCGCCAGCAGCTTGGTTCAGGGGTACGAGCAGTACTTC
CASSLVQGYEQYF
>TRBD1|-|TRBV19|TRBJ1-2
TGTGCCACCAGGACAGGGGGAAAATCTAACTATGGCTACACCTTC
CATRTGGKSNYGYTF
>TRBD1|-|TRBV12-5|TRBJ2-1
TGTGCTAGTGGTTTGACTCCCCGGGACAGGCCTTACAATGAGCAGTTCTTC
CASGLTPRDRPYNEQFF
>TRBD1|-|TRBV9|TRBJ2-1
TGTGCCAGCAGCGCCACCGGGACAGGCTACAATGAGCAGTTCTTC
CASSATGTGYNEQFF
>TRBD1|-|TRBV6-5|TRBJ1-1
TGTGCCAGCATCAGGGGGCGACAGGTGAACACTGAAGCTTTCTTT
CASIRGRQVNTEAFF
>TRBD1|-|TRBV6-5|TRBJ1-5
TGTGCCAGCAGGGGGGACAGTACGAGCAATCAGCCCCAGCATTTT
CASRGDSTSNQPQHF
>-|-|TRBV3-1/TRBV3-2|TRBJ2-2
TGTGCCAGCAGCCAAGATCTGGTGGGGAGTGGCGGGGAGCTGTTTTTT
CASSQDLVGSGGELFF
>-|-|TRBV6-1|TRBJ2-7
TGTGCCAGCAGTGAAGCCGCCAGGCTGAGCTCCTACGAGCAGTACTTC
CASSEAARLSSYEQYF
>TRBD2|-|TRBV9|TRBJ2-1
TGTGCCAGCAGCGTAGCGTTAGCGGGAGACTACAATGAGCAGTTCTTC
CASSVALAGDYNEQFF
>TRBD2|-|TRBV5-4|TRBJ2-5
TGTGCCAGCAGCTTTCTAGCGGGTGAGACCCAGTACTTC
CASSFLAGETQYF
>-|-|TRBV28|TRBJ2-2
TGTGCCAGCACCTCGCGGGTCGGGGAGCTGTTTTTT
CASTSRVGELFF
>TRBD2|-|TRBV18|TRBJ2-1
TGTGCCAGCTCACCGACTAGCGGGAGAGTCAATGAGCAGTTCTTC
CASSPTSGRVNEQFF
>-|many|TRBV5-1|TRBJ2-7
TGCGCCAGCAGTGGGGGCGCCTACTACGAGCAGTACTTC
CASSGGAYYEQYF
>-|-|TRBV19|TRBJ1-2
TGTGCCAGTAGTCAACATGGGCCCTATGGCTACACCTTC
CASSQHGPYGYTF
>TRBD2|-|TRBV5-6|TRBJ2-1
TGTGCCAGCAGCTTGGCCGTACCTAGCGGGAGAAATGAGCAGTTCTTC
CASSLAVPSGRNEQFF
>-|-|TRBV4-1|TRBJ2-1
TGCGCCAGCAGCCATACTAGCAGCGATGAGCAGTTCTTC
CASSHTSSDEQFF
>-|-|TRBV4-1|TRBJ2-5
TGCGCCAGCAGCCATCCTCAGGGGATTGAGGAGACCCAGTACTTC
CASSHPQGIEETQYF
>TRBD1|few|TRBV5-1|TRBJ1-1
TGCGCCAGCAGCGACAGGGTGGGGAACACTGAAGCTTTCTTT
CASSDRVGNTEAFF
>-|-|TRBV5-6|TRBJ2-7
TGTGCCAGCAGCTTGACGCGGGGGCTCCCCTACGAGCAGTACTTC
CASSLTRGLPYEQYF
>TRBD1|-|TRBV9|TRBJ2-5
TGTGCCAGCAGCGCCCCCGGGACAGGGGGCGTCAATGGGGAGACCCAGTACTTC
CASSAPGTGGVNGETQYF
>-|-|TRBV4-1|TRBJ2-1
TGCGCCAGCAGCCAAGAGAATGATAATCCGAGAAATGAGCAGTTCTTC
CASSQENDNPRNEQFF
>-|-|TRBV14|TRBJ2-7
TGTGCCAGCAGTGCTAGATCCGGCTACGAGCAGTACTTC
CASSARSGYEQYF
>-|-|TRBV11-2|TRBJ2-4
TGTGCCAGCATCGAGCGCTTACTAGCCAAAAACATTCAGTACTTC
CASIERLLAKNIQYF
>TRBD1|once|TRBV3-1/TRBV3-2|TRBJ1-1
TGTGCCAGCAGCCCGACGGGACAGGCGAACACTGAAGCTTTCTTT
CASSPTGQANTEAFF
>TRBD1|few|TRBV2|TRBJ1-2
TGTGCCAGCACCAGTCTACCCTCCCTCGGGACAGGTCGCGGCTACACCTTC
CASTSLPSLGTGRGYTF
>TRBD1|-|TRBV28|TRBJ1-5
TGTGCCACTGCAGGGGGGCCACAGCCCCAGCATTTT
CATAGGPQPQHF
>TRBD2|-|TRBV7-9|TRBJ2-7
TGTGCCGGCAGCCCCGGACTAGCGGTCTCCTACGAGCAGTACTTC
CAGSPGLAVSYEQYF
>-|-|TRBV28|TRBJ2-7
TGTGCCAGCAGGGCAGGGGCCTACCCCTACGAGCAGTACTTC
CASRAGAYPYEQYF
>TRBD1|-|TRBV5-5|TRBJ1-1
TGTGCCAGCAGTTCACGACAGGGGGCGCGAGGAGACACTGAAGCTTTCTTT
CASSSRQGARGDTEAFF
>-|-|TRBV30|TRBJ1-2
TGTGCCTGGAGTACCCGAGGGTACTATGGCTACACCTTC
CAWSTRGYYGYTF
>-|-|TRBV30|TRBJ2-6
TGTGCCTGGAGTGAAACAGGATCCTCTGGGGCCAACGTCCTGACTTTC
CAWSETGSSGANVLTF
>-|-|TRBV21-1|TRBJ2-4
TGTGCCAGCAGCTCAAGGACAGGGAAAGCCAAAAACATTCAGTACTTC
CASSSRTGKAKNIQYF
>TRBD2|-|TRBV28|TRBJ2-7
TGTGCCAGCAGTTTTCCCCTCACTAGCGGGAGGGCCGACGAGCAGTACTTC
CASSFPLTSGRADEQYF
>-|-|TRBV29-1|TRBJ2-2
TGCAGCGGTGGACAAAAGTCGAACACCGGGGAGCTGTTTTTT
CSGGQKSNTGELFF
>TRBD2|-|TRBV19|TRBJ2-5
TGTGCCAGTAGTACCGGACTAGCGGGAGGAGAGACCCAGTACTTC
CASSTGLAGGETQYF
>TRBD2|few|TRBV4-1|TRBJ2-7
TGCGCCAGCAGCCAGGTAGCGGGAGACTACGAGCAGTACTTC
CASSQVAGDYEQYF
>TRBD2|few|TRBV3-1/TRBV3-2|TRBJ2-7
TGTGCCAGCAGCCAGACTCTTACTAGCGTCGAGCAGTACTTC
CASSQTLTSVEQYF
>TRBD1|-|TRBV9|TRBJ2-1
TGTGCCAGCAGCGTCTCGGGACAGGTCGCGGGTGAGCAGTTCTTC
CASSVSGQVAGEQFF
>TRBD2|-|TRBV5-6|TRBJ2-5
TGTGCCAGCAGCTTGGCCGCCACTAGCGGGAGGGAGACCCAGTACTTC
CASSLAATSGRETQYF